The 3 T cell receptor beta chains listed next were all sequenced from one sample in a study of T-cell reconstitution after alpha-beta-depleted transplantation in children. Preparing the TCRbeta library involved the use of unique molecular identifiers. In TCRdb, the PCR reads were re-called with MiXCR into one record per CDR3 protein. The sample includes about 980,000 distinct CDR3 sequences, roughly 29% seen only once; the top ten take about 28%. The sample was PBMCs, mostly from graft donor cells, taken 360 days after TCRalphabeta/CD19-depleted stem cell transplant. The receptors stem from a boy in the first two years of life who had a stem cell transplant for SCID, so the T cells may come from the graft donor.

This chain uses TRBV12-3 or TRBV12-4 with TRBJ2-1, with 14 bases fitting TRBD2. V gave up 6 bases and J gave up 4 bases; unmatched junction bases: 5. This CDR3 has 16 residues. The CDR3 bases are TGTGCCAGCAGGCCTGGGACTAGCGGGGGTTACAATGAGCAGTTCTTC. Translating gives CASRPGTSGGYNEQFF.

V and J are TRBV12-3 or TRBV12-4 and TRBJ1-5; D is possibly TRBD1 (6 bases). Deletions cut 6 bases from V and 1 base from J, with 13 bases between. The CDR3 loop spans 15 amino acids. CDR3 loop: CASRAQGGSNQPQHF. For the CDR3, the DNA is TGTGCCAGCAGAGCACAGGGAGGCAGCAATCAGCCCCAGCATTTT.

This clonotype occurred a few times. The V gene is TRBV10-3, the J gene TRBJ2-7; no definite D call. CDR1 is ENHRY, CDR2 SYGVKD, per germline. V was pared by 11 bases and J by 6 bases, with 14 bases between. The CDR3 is made up of 11 amino acids. The CDR3 DNA sequence: TGTGCCGTAGCCATGTTGGGCGAGCAGTACTTC. It specifies CAVAMLGEQYF.